This T cell receptor (beta chain) was profiled in a study of CD8+CD57+ T cells in acquired aplastic anemia. Study summary: Sorted CD4+ and CD8+ cells yielded DNA averaging around 3 ug.

CDR3 and TCR beta VDJ profiling relied on genomic DNA as the template. Each CDR3 protein is one row after TCRdb ran MiXCR on the reads. Among more than 150,000 distinct CDR3 sequences, roughly 50% were seen once, and the ten largest hold 1.8%. For sequencing, patients were chosen who had shown expansion of CD8+CD57+ cells by flow cytometry. Patients, without exception, had severe acquired aplastic anemia. Study-level findings and limits: The study identified twenty-nine CD8+ CDR3 sequences shared by patients and controls.

With respect to this clonotype: The antigen remains undetermined.

J lost 7 bases, V lost 3 bases, and 7 bases had no gene match. CDR1 SGDLS and CDR2 YYNGEE come from the germline V gene. CDR3 length: 14 amino acids. The chain carries TRBV9 and TRBJ2-1; 7 bases align to TRBD1. The sample taken for sequencing was sorted CD4+, CD8+, or CD8+CD57+ T cells (not recorded which) from PBMCs. The receptor was isolated from a human donor with aplastic anemia. The CDR3 DNA reads TGTGCCAGCAGCGGACAGGACAGGCGGAATGAGCAGTTCTTC. Amino acid sequence: CASSGQDRRNEQFF.